Many counts were recorded for the clone carrying this T cell receptor beta chain. TCRdb re-derived calls from the 5' RACE reads in MiXCR, one entry per CDR3 protein. The sample lists about 55,000 distinct CDR3 sequences; about 6.1% were seen once. The CDR3 spans 16 residues. Trimming left V 0 bases short and J 0 bases short, with 6 bases between. Germline V gene sequence: CDR1 MDHEN, CDR2 SYDVKM. The data belong to a study of early T cells in non-severe SARS-CoV-2 infection. This clonotype was obtained from an adult who was a healthcare worker with PCR-confirmed SARS-CoV-2 infection or an uninfected control (not recorded which). The chain combines TRBV28 with TRBJ1-6, with a tentative D call TRBD1 (5 bases). The sequencing used whole blood, collected at baseline. In nucleotides, the CDR3 is TGTGCCAGCAGTTTATGGGGGGACTCCTATAATTCACCCCTCCACTTT. Protein sequence: CASSLWGDSYNSPLHF.